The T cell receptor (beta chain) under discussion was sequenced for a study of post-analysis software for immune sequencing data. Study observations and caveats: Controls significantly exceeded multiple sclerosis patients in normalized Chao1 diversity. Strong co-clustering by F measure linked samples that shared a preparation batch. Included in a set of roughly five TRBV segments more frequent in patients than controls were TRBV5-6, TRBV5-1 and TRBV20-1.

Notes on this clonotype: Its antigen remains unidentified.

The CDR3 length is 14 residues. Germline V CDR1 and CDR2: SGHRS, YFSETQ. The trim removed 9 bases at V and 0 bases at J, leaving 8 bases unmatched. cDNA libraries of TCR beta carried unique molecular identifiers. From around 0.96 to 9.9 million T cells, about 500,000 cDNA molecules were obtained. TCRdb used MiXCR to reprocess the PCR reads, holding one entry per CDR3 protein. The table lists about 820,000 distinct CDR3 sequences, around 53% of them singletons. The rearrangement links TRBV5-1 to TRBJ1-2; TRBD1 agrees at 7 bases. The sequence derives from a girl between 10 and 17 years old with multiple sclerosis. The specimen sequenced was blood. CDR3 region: CATTPGQTNYGYTF. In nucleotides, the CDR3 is TGCGCCACTACCCCGGGACAGACTAACTATGGCTACACCTTC.